This T cell receptor beta chain was captured by sequencing in a study of blood T cells in healthy people across ages. Next came a second PCR, run for about 6 to 11 cycles, which used a sample-barcoded 5' primer along with a J-beta primer mix. TCRdb re-called the 5' RACE reads through MiXCR, storing one row per CDR3 protein. The data hold 700,000 to 850,000 distinct CDR3 sequences, with under 40% observed a single time. Germline V lookup: CDR1 LGHNA, CDR2 YSLEER. The CDR3 extends over 13 amino acids. Trimming pared 1 base from V and 6 bases from J, leaving 10 bases between. This clonotype has a count of ten or more.

The chain combines TRBV4-3 with TRBJ2-7; D is perhaps TRBD2 (6 bases). Sequencing used blood. The source of this sequence is a man younger than 35 in good health. CDR3 DNA: TGCGCCAGCAGCCAAGGGCCAGCGGGCGAGCAGTACTTC. Translation: CASSQGPAGEQYF.